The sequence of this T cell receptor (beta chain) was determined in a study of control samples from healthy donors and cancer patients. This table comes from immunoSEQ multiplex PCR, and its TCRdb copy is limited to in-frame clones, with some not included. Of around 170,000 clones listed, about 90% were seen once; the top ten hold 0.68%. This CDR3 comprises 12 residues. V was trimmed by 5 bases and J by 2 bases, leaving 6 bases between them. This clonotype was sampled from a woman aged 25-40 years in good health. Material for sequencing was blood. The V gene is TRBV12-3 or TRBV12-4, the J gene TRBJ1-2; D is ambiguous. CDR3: CASSRLNYGYTF. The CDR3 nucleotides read TGTGCCAGCAGTAGGCTGAACTATGGCTACACCTTC.